Listed below are T cell receptor beta chains from one sample, sequenced in a study of graft-versus-host responses after intestinal transplantation. Antigens for these TCRs are unknown. Sequenced by immunoSEQ multiplex PCR; TCRdb stores in-frame clones only, minus some. The sample lists under 150,000 clones, 90% occurring once. The sequences come from unstimulated CD4+ T cells sorted from spleen or lymph node cells, collected before intestinal transplant. Every receptor here comes from a human donor who received an intestinal transplant. Both conserved end residues are part of each CDR3. Fields, in order: J gene, V gene, D gene, clone size, CDR3 DNA, CDR3 protein. A D gene is named only where the DNA matches it firmly. Where a row states a size, it is once, few, many or the class of an expanded clone; other rows omit it.

TRBJ1-2,TRBV10-3,TRBD1,-,TGTGCCATCAGTGAGTCGATGGGACAGCCCATCTATGGCTACACCTTC,CAISESMGQPIYGYTF
TRBJ2-3,TRBV15,TRBD2,-,TGTGCCACCAGCAGGGGGACTAGCGGCCACACAGATACGCAGTATTTT,CATSRGTSGHTDTQYF
TRBJ2-7,TRBV6-5,-,-,TGTGCCAGCAGACGACAGTGGAGGGTCTACGAGCAGTACTTC,CASRRQWRVYEQYF
TRBJ2-7,TRBV6-6,TRBD1,few,TGTGCCAGCAGTTACTCCCAGGGGGCGCTTGAGCAGTACTTC,CASSYSQGALEQYF
TRBJ2-1,TRBV7-3,-,once,TGTGCCAGCAGCTCCGAAGGGGGAGTCGCCTACAATGAGCAGTTCTTC,CASSSEGGVAYNEQFF
TRBJ1-5,TRBV10-3,-,-,TGTGCCATCAGTGATCAGGCAGCCTATAGCAATCAGCCCCAGCATTTT,CAISDQAAYSNQPQHF
TRBJ2-5,TRBV28,TRBD1,-,TGTGCCAGCAGCTCCGACAGGGTCCCCCAAGAGACCCAGTACTTC,CASSSDRVPQETQYF
TRBJ1-2,TRBV5-4,TRBD1,-,TGTGCCAGCAGCTACCGGACAGGGGGCGACGGCTACACCTTC,CASSYRTGGDGYTF
TRBJ2-7,TRBV7-8,-,-,TGTGCCAGCAGCTTAGACAGGGCCTACGAGCAGTACTTC,CASSLDRAYEQYF
TRBJ2-3,TRBV5-1,TRBD2,-,TGCGCCAGCCGAGCGGGAGCCAGCACAGATACGCAGTATTTT,CASRAGASTDTQYF
TRBJ2-1,TRBV25-1,-,-,TGTGCCAGCAGTGAAATACGTTGGGTCCTGGGGGCTGAGCAGTTCTTC,CASSEIRWVLGAEQFF
TRBJ2-1,TRBV7-9,-,-,TGTGCCATCCGAGCGGGCGAGCAGTTCTTC,CAIRAGEQFF
TRBJ1-3,TRBV28,TRBD1,-,TGTGCCACCTCCAGTTGGACAGGGGTGGGCGGAAACACCATATATTTT,CATSSWTGVGGNTIYF
TRBJ1-2,TRBV19,-,-,TGTGCCAGTAGTATAGACAGTCGCTATGGCTACACCTTC,CASSIDSRYGYTF
TRBJ2-3,TRBV7-9,-,-,TGTGCCAGCACCTTGACGGGTACAGATACGCAGTATTTT,CASTLTGTDTQYF
TRBJ1-1,TRBV6-1,TRBD1,once,TGTGCCAGCAGCAAATCAAGGGACAGGGCTTTCTTT,CASSKSRDRAFF
TRBJ2-7,TRBV6-5,TRBD1,-,TGTGCCAGCACGGGGGCAGGGGGCTCTTACGAGCAGTACTTC,CASTGAGGSYEQYF
TRBJ1-2,TRBV6-5,TRBD1,few,TGTGCCAGCAGTTACTCGTACAGGGGGCTAGGAGGCTACACCTTC,CASSYSYRGLGGYTF
TRBJ2-2,TRBV28,-,-,TGTGCCAGTTTGGACACCCACACCGGGGAGCTGTTTTTT,CASLDTHTGELFF
TRBJ1-2,TRBV5-4,-,-,TGTGCCAGCAGCTCACGAGGAGTAGACTATGGCTACACCTTC,CASSSRGVDYGYTF